These 9 T cell receptor beta chains originate from one sample sequenced in a study of shared clonotypes between healthy human individuals. The assay was immunoSEQ multiplex PCR, and TCRdb's table has in-frame clones only and misses some. Of approximately 2.3 million clones detected, about 92% appear once; the ten largest clones hold around 0.4%. Sequencing was done on a sample of naive CD4+ T cells from PBMCs. The subset was: CD45RA+ positively selected. These receptor sequences come from a man aged 18 to 35 in good health. Some clones in this sample may be carry-over from other donors' samples.

The chain uses TRBV6-5 and TRBJ1-5; tentatively, D is TRBD1 (6 bases). The CDR3 is made up of 15 amino acids. With 6 bases removed from V and 11 bases from J, the gap between germline ends came to 23 bases. The germline CDR1 and CDR2 sequences are MNHEY and SVGAGI. The CDR3 sequence: CASSRGGEGLSTQHF. The CDR3 DNA follows: TGTGCCAGCAGCCGAGGGGGGGAGGGGTTGTCGACCCAGCATTTT.

The chain recombines TRBV28 with TRBJ2-3; TRBD1 or TRBD2 may be the D gene (5 bases each). The CDR3 spans 18 residues. V was shortened by 1 base and J by 4 bases, with 21 bases between the two germline ends. The germline V gene has CDR1 MDHEN and CDR2 SYDVKM. The CDR3 region is CASSLLVQAGIGADTQYF. For the CDR3, the DNA is TGTGCCAGCAGTTTATTAGTACAGGCAGGGATCGGGGCAGATACGCAGTATTTT.

The chain has TRBV14 and TRBJ2-2; TRBD1 matches 8 bases. The CDR3 has 17 residues. Germline lookup yields CDR1 SGHDN and CDR2 FVKESK. J gave up 4 bases and V 2 bases, and 9 bases lay outside the gene matches. CDR3 bases: TGTGCCAGCAGCCAAAAGACACAGGGGGTGCCCACCGGGGAGCTGTTTTTT. As protein: CASSQKTQGVPTGELFF.

This chain uses TRBV7-2 with TRBJ2-3; TRBD1 or TRBD2 may be the D gene (8 bases each). V lost 4 bases and J 2 bases, leaving 16 bases between the germline ends. The CDR3 spans 16 residues. Germline-derived CDR1 and CDR2 are SGHTA and FQGNSA. This CDR3 is CASSYIAGQVTDTQYF. The CDR3 DNA is TGTGCCAGCAGCTATATAGCGGGACAGGTCACAGATACGCAGTATTTT.

The V call is TRBV6-1, the J call TRBJ2-2, with 7 bases aligning to TRBD1. The V gene end was trimmed by 8 bases and the J gene end by 7 bases; junction bases not matched to a gene: 7. The CDR3 is made up of 13 amino acids. Germline lookup yields CDR1 MNHNS and CDR2 SASEGT. CDR3 sequence (DNA): TGTGCCAGCGGTATTGACAGGGTCGGGGAGCTGTTTTTT. Protein product: CASGIDRVGELFF.

This chain connects TRBV30 to TRBJ1-5; TRBD1 might be the D (5 bases). V lost 0 bases, J lost 6 bases, and 12 bases lay in between. CDR1 is GTSNPN, CDR2 SVGIG, per germline (reference sequence). The CDR3 loop spans 14 amino acids. The CDR3, as DNA: TGTGCCTGGAGTGTAGGGACCGCCAGTCAGCCCCAGCATTTT. Amino acids: CAWSVGTASQPQHF.

J is TRBJ2-7 and V is TRBV2; perhaps TRBD1 as D (6 bases). Between the trimmed V and J ends, which lost 6 bases and 5 bases, there was a span of 20 bases. This CDR3 contains 15 residues. The V gene's germline CDR1 is SNHLY and CDR2 FYNNEI. This CDR3 is CASRVDRYDANEQYF. The CDR3 region has the DNA TGTGCCAGCAGGGTTGACAGGTACGATGCGAACGAGCAGTACTTC.

The J gene is TRBJ2-7, the V gene TRBV5-5; weak D call: TRBD2 (5 bases). Deletions cut 4 bases from V and 0 bases from J, with 14 bases between. The CDR3 runs to 15 residues. CDR1 is SGHKS and CDR2 is YYEKEE in the germline V gene (reference sequence). CDR3 residues: CASSVGGTSSYEQYF. The CDR3 DNA sequence: TGTGCCAGCAGCGTCGGAGGAACGAGCTCCTACGAGCAGTACTTC.

The J gene is TRBJ1-1, the V gene TRBV11-2; tentatively, D is TRBD1 (5 bases). The CDR3 sequence is 14 residues long. The germline gives CDR1 SGHAT, CDR2 FQNNGV. V dropped 8 bases and J dropped 1 base, with 14 bases sitting between them. CDR3 protein: CASRLWDGNTEAFF. The CDR3 region has the DNA TGTGCCAGCCGATTGTGGGACGGGAACACTGAAGCTTTCTTT.